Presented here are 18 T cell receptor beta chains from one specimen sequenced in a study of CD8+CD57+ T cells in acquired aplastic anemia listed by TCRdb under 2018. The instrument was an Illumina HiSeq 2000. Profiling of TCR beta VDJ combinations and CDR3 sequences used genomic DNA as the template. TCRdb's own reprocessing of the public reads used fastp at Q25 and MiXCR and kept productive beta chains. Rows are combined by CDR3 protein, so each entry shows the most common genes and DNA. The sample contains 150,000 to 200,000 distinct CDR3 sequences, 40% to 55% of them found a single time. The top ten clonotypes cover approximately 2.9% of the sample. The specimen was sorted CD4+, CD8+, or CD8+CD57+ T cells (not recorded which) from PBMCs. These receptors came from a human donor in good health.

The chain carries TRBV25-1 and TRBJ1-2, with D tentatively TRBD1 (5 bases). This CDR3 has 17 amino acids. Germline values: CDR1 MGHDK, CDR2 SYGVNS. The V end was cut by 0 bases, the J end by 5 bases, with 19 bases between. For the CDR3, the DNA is TGTGCCAGCAGTGAATATAGAGCACCTATGGGGGTATATGGCTACACCTTC. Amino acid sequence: CASSEYRAPMGVYGYTF.

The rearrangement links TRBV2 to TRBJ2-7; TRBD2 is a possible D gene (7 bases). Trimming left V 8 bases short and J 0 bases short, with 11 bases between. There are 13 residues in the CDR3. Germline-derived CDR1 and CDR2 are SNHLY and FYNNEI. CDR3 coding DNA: TGTGCCAGCGGGGGGGGCCCCTCCTACGAGCAGTACTTC. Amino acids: CASGGGPSYEQYF.

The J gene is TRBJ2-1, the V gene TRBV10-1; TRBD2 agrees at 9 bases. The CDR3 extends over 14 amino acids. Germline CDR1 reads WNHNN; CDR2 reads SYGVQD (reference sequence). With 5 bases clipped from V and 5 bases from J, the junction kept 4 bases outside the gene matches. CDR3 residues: CASSLAGDDNEQFF. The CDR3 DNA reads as TGCGCCAGCAGTTTAGCGGGAGATGACAATGAGCAGTTCTTC.

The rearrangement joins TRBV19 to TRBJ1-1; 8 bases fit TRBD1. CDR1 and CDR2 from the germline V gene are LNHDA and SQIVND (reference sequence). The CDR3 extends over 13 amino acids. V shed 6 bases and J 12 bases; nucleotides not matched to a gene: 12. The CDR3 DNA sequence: TGTGCCAGTAGGTACTCCGGACAGGGAAAGACTTTCTTT. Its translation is CASRYSGQGKTFF.

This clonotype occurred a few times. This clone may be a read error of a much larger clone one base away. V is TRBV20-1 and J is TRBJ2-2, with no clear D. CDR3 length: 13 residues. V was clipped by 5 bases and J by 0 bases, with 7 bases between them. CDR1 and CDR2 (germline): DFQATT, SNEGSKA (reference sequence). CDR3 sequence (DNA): TGCAGTGCTGCTAGTACGAACACCGGGGAGCTGTTTTTT. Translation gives CSAASTNTGELFF.

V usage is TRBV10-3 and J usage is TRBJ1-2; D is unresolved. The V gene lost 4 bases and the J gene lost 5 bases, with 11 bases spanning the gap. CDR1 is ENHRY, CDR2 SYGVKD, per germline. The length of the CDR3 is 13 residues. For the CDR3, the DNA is TGTGCCATCAGTGTGCAGGAAGGGTATGGCTACACCTTC. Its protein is CAISVQEGYGYTF.

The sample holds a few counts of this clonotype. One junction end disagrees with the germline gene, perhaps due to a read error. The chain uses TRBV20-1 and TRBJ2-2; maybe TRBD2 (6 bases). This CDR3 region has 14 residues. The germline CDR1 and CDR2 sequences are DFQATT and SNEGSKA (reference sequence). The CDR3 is CSALGGGNTGELLF. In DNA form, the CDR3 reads TGCAGTGCCCTCGGTGGGGGGAACACCGGGGAGCTGCTTTTT.

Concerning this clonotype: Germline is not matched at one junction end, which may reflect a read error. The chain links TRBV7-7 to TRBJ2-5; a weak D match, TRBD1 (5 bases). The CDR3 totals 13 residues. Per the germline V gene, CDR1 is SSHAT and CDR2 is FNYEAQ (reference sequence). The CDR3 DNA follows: TGTGCTAGCAGCTTAGGGGACCAAGAGACCCAGTACTTC. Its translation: CASSLGDQETQYF.

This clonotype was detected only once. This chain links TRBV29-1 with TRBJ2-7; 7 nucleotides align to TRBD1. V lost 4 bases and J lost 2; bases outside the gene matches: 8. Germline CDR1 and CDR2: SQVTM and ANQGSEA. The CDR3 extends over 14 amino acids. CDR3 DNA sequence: TGCAGCGTTGCCGACAGGGTGACCGCCTACGAGCAGTACTTC. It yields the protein CSVADRVTAYEQYF.

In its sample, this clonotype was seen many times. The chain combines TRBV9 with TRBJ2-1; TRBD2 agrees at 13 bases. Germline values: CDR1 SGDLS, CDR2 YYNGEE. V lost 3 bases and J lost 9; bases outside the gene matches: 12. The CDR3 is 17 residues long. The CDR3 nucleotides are TGTGCCAGCAGCGCCCTGGGGACTAGCGGGAAGATTGGTGAGCAGTTCTTC. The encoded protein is CASSALGTSGKIGEQFF.

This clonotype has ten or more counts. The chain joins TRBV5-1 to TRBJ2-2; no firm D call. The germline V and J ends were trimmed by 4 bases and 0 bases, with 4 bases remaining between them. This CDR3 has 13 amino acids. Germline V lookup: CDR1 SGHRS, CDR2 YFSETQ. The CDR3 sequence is CASSGPNTGELFF. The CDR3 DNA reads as TGCGCCAGCAGCGGACCGAACACCGGGGAGCTGTTTTTT.

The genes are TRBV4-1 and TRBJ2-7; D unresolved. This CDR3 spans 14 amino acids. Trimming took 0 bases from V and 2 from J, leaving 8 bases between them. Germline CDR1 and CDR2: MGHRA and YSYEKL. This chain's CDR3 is CASSQDPSPYEQYF. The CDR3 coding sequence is TGCGCCAGCAGCCAAGATCCCAGTCCCTACGAGCAGTACTTC.

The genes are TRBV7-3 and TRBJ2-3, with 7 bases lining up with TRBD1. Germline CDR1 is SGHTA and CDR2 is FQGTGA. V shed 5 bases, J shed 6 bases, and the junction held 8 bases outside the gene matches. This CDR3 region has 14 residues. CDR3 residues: CASSEGYRGDTQYF. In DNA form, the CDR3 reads TGTGCCAGCAGCGAAGGATACAGGGGTGATACGCAGTATTTT.

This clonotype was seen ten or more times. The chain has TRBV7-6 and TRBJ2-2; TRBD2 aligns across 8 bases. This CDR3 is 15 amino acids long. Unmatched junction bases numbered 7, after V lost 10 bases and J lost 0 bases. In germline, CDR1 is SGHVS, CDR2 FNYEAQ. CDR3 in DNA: TGTGCCACTCGTGAACTAGCGGCGAACACCGGGGAGCTGTTTTTT. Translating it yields CATRELAANTGELFF.

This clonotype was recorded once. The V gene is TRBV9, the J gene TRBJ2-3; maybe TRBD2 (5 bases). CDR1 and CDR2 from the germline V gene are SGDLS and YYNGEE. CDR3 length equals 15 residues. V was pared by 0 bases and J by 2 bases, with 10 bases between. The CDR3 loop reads CASSVGGFATDTQYF. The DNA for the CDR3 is TGTGCCAGCAGCGTAGGAGGGTTCGCCACAGATACGCAGTATTTT.

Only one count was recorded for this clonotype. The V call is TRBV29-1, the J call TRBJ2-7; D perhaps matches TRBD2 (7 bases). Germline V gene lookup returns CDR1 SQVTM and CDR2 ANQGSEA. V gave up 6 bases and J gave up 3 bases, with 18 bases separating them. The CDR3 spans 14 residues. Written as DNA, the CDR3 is TGCAGCGTCGGACAGCGGGGCCGACTCTACGAGCAGTACTTC. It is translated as CSVGQRGRLYEQYF.

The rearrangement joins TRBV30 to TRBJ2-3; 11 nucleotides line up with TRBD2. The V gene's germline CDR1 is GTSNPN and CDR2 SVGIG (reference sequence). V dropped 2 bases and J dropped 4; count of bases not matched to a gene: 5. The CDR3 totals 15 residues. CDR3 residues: CAWSPQLAGADTQYF. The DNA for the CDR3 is TGTGCCTGGAGTCCACAACTAGCGGGAGCAGATACGCAGTATTTT.

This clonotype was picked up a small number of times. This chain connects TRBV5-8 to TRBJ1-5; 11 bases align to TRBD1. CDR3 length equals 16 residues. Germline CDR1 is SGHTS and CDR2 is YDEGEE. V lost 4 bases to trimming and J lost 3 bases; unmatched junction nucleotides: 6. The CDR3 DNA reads TGTGCCAGCAGCAAAGGACAGGGGGCGACCAATCAGCCCCAGCATTTT. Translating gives CASSKGQGATNQPQHF.